The table lists the clone carrying this T cell receptor beta chain with a count of one. This entry comes from a study of cytomegalovirus exposure and HLA in healthy donors. Amplification used 60 Vbeta primers and 13 Jbeta primers. Clones were sequenced by immunoSEQ multiplex PCR, and TCRdb holds only the in-frame ones, with some missing. This sample yields about 150,000 clones, of which about 76% are seen a single time; roughly 8% belongs to the top ten. V lost 1 base, J lost 2 bases, and 1 base stayed unmatched. CDR3 length: 16 residues. CDR1 SSHAT and CDR2 FNYEAQ come from the germline V gene (reference sequence).

The receptor was isolated from a man between 25 and 39 years old in good health and CMV-seropositive. What was sequenced was PBMCs. V usage is TRBV7-7 and J usage is TRBJ2-6, with 8 bases that match TRBD1. The CDR3 nucleotides read TGTGCCAGCAGCTTAGGACAGGGGACTGGGGCCAACGTCCTGACTTTC. Amino acid sequence: CASSLGQGTGANVLTF.